This entry concerns a single TCR beta chain. Treatment of any kind had been given to no patient before thyroid surgery. TCRdb re-processed the PCR reads through MiXCR. This sample has thousands of clones, with about 30% found just once. This sample was taken from a study of metastatic and nonmetastatic thyroid tumors. V lost 1 base, J lost 8 bases, and 9 bases lay in between. The CDR3 runs to 13 residues. The germline V gene encodes CDR1 DFQATT and CDR2 SNEGSKA (reference sequence). This receptor was taken from a female donor with papillary thyroid cancer or a benign thyroid nodule (not recorded which). Some clones in this sample may be carry-over from other donors' samples. Sample: tumor tissue. This sequence joins TRBV20-1 and TRBJ1-6; tentative D call: TRBD1 (5 bases). CDR3 sequence: CSARAGTYSPLHF. DNA for the CDR3: TGCAGTGCTAGAGCCGGGACGTATTCACCCCTCCACTTT.